This T cell receptor (beta chain) was observed in a study of T cell repertoires in cytomegalovirus infection. About the study: Indications of both CMV infection and matching HLA type were provided by public TCR beta signatures.

This clonotype was seen a few times. The CDR3 spans 15 residues. Germline CDR1 LNHDA, CDR2 SQIVND (reference sequence). V lost 5 bases and J 4 bases, leaving 17 bases between the germline ends. TCRdb fed the reads into MiXCR, producing one record per CDR3 protein. The data contain 680,000 or so distinct CDR3 sequences, under 40% of them seen just once; the ten biggest clones take up roughly 2.8%. The V and J genes are TRBV19 and TRBJ1-1; D not resolved. The sequenced material came from PBMCs. This TCR was recovered from a human donor in good health (CMV status not recorded). Some clones in this sample may be carry-over from other donors' samples. CDR3 amino acids: CASSPIRAVGTEAFF. The CDR3 region has the DNA TGTGCCAGTAGTCCCATACGGGCCGTGGGCACTGAAGCTTTCTTT.